The T cell receptor beta chain described here comes from a study of OX40 agonist ivuxolimab in advanced cancers. Turning to the study itself: Hepatocellular carcinoma, melanoma, renal cell or head and neck cancer occurred in dose-escalation patients. The group had a mean age of around 60 years, ranged from roughly 23 to 90, and was around 82% male.

Only in-frame clones appear in the TCRdb table, and some are missing; sequencing was by immunoSEQ multiplex PCR. This sample has more than 45,000 clones, with roughly 84% found just once. Points from the study as a whole: Doses of 0.1 to 3.0 mg/kg were accompanied by clonal expansion of CD4+ and CD8+ blood T cells by week 6. Averaged across samples, CD8+ T cells carried more expanded clones than CD4+ did.

For this clone: No antigen is known for it.

The sequenced sample was CD4+ or CD8+ T cells sorted from blood, obtained in a trial of the OX40 agonist ivuxolimab. The sequence derives from an adult with an advanced solid tumor such as melanoma, head and neck, liver or kidney cancer.

The CDR3 DNA follows: TGTGCCAGCAGGCGACTAGCGCCAATTTTTTATTTT. This encodes CASRRLAPIFYF. The chain couples TRBV2 to TRBJ2-3; 8 nucleotides agree with TRBD2. This CDR3 region has 12 residues. The V gene end was trimmed by 6 bases and the J gene end by 15 bases; junction bases not matched to a gene: 11. Germline loops: CDR1 SNHLY, CDR2 FYNNEI. The variable domain in full, with the rest retrieved from reference TRBV2 and TRBJ2-3, is EPEVTQTPSHQVTQMGQEVILRCVPISNHLYFYWYRQILGQKVEFLVSFYNNEISEKSEIFDDQFSVERPDGSNFTLKIRSTKLEDSAMYFCASRRLAPIFYFGPGTRLTVL.